This entry concerns a single TCR beta chain. The Seattle patients, enrolled during active infection, were followed longitudinally. The CDR3 is 16 amino acids. The germline V and J ends were trimmed by 1 base and 5 bases, with 15 bases remaining between them. In germline, CDR1 is LNHDA, CDR2 SQIVND (reference sequence). The data were taken from a study of blood T cell repertoires in COVID-19. In the study overall: Donors in the United States, Italy and Spain gave samples during acute or convalescent COVID-19. PBMCs, B-cell-depleted T cells, or T cells provided the cDNA or gDNA that made up the material.

Authors' methods: Amplification of reference gene primers provided the estimated nucleated cell counts. TCRdb keeps only in-frame clones here, not all; method: immunoSEQ multiplex PCR. The V and J calls and clone size were taken over from that table, and D and trimming were inferred from the DNA. The table has about 170,000 clones, roughly 84% seen once. This receptor was taken from a woman in her 70s with COVID-19, enrolled during active disease. The sequenced material came from peripheral blood. J is TRBJ1-5 and V is TRBV19, with a tentative D call TRBD1 (6 bases). CDR3 amino acids: CASSIAGSKGDQPQHF. DNA for the CDR3: TGTGCCAGTAGTATAGCAGGGTCGAAGGGGGATCAGCCCCAGCATTTT. The variable domain in full, with the rest retrieved from reference TRBV19 and TRBJ1-5, is DGGITQSPKYLFRKEGQNVTLSCEQNLNHDAMYWYRQDPGQGLRLIYYSQIVNDFQKGDIAEGYSVSREKKESFPLTVTSAQKNPTAFYLCASSIAGSKGDQPQHFGDGTRLSIL.